This section outlines one T cell receptor beta chain sequence together with its context. Its cognate antigen is unknown. This entry belongs to a study of beta chain features in type 1 diabetes. General study findings and limits: Lower insertion and higher deletion counts appeared at VDJ junctions in type 1 diabetes patients. Any HLA-type effect on TCRB rearrangement remained unresolved here. For Type 1 diabetes patients, all four CD4+ subsets carried TCRB CDR3s that were moderately but significantly shorter.

Each of the CD4+ naive, central memory, regulatory and stem cell-like memory populations was sorted via CD45RO/CCR7/CD25/CD127/CD95/CD27. All of the isolated RNA was reverse transcribed, so expressed TCRB transcripts were sequenced. Generated by immunoSEQ multiplex PCR, the TCRdb table keeps only in-frame clones and is missing some. The sample lists tens of thousands of clones; roughly half were seen once. CDR3 length equals 13 residues. Germline CDR1 reads LNHNV; CDR2 reads YYDKDF (reference sequence). V lost 0 bases and J lost 5, with 7 bases in between. The sequenced sample was stem cell memory CD4+ T cells from blood. The TCR sequence derives from a man aged 30 to 39 with type 1 diabetes. The chain joins TRBV15 to TRBJ2-5, with D perhaps TRBD1 (6 bases). The CDR3 DNA reads TGTGCCACCAGCAGAGATCAGGGGGAGACCCAGTACTTC. It translates to CATSRDQGETQYF. The full variable domain, its missing parts supplied by reference TRBV15 and TRBJ2-5, is DAMVIQNPRYQVTQFGKPVTLSCSQTLNHNVMYWYQQKSSQAPKLLFHYYDKDFNNEADTPDNFQSRRPNTSFCFLDIRSPGLGDTAMYLCATSRDQGETQYFGPGTRLLVL.